This T cell receptor beta chain was captured by sequencing in a study of T cells in narcolepsy. As for the study in general: Enrolled donors included narcolepsy type 1 or type 2 patients and healthy controls. General study findings and limits: HCRT-specific and TRIB2-specific autoreactive clonotypes appeared among same-patient CSF and blood CD4+ clonotypes.

Remarks on this clone: The antigen remains undetermined.

V dropped 4 bases and J dropped 0 bases, with 6 bases sitting between them. This CDR3 comprises 13 residues. Germline assignment: CDR1 LNHDA and CDR2 SQIVND (reference sequence). Method: immunoSEQ multiplex PCR; TCRdb's copy keeps in-frame clones and lacks some. The table has approximately 26,000 clones, 81% seen once. The source material was memory (CD45RA-) CD4+ T cells from blood. The J gene is TRBJ2-5, the V gene TRBV19; a weak D match, TRBD1 (5 bases). This TCR derives from a human donor in good health. The CDR3 spells CASSTGNQETQYF. CDR3 bases: TGTGCCAGTAGTACAGGGAACCAAGAGACCCAGTACTTC.